The rows below give T cell receptor beta chains drawn from one sample of a study of CD8 T cells in Susac syndrome. MiXCR was run by TCRdb on the immunoSEQ multiplex PCR reads, yielding one entry per CDR3 protein. The sample consists of about 52,000 distinct CDR3 sequences, roughly 93% of them appearing once. The material sequenced was CD8+ T cells from PBMCs. Receptor source: a human donor with multiple sclerosis. The CDR3 runs from the conserved cysteine through the conserved F or W. The D gene is left open where the match is weak. Some rows mark clone size as missing; the rest say once, few, many or name a class of expanded clone.

TRBV4-1	-	-	TRBJ1-2	CASSSRGWQGIGYTF	TGCGCCAGCAGCTCCCGAGGGTGGCAGGGGATAGGCTACACCTTC
TRBV29-1	-	TRBD1	TRBJ2-3	CSVYRGTDTQYF	TGCAGCGTGTACAGGGGAACAGATACGCAGTATTTT
TRBV20-1	-	-	TRBJ1-1	CSARAGETEAFF	TGCAGTGCTAGAGCAGGCGAGACTGAAGCTTTCTTT
TRBV20-1	-	-	TRBJ2-7	CSARDVAVGYEQYF	TGCAGTGCTAGAGATGTGGCCGTAGGCTACGAGCAGTACTTC
TRBV16	-	-	TRBJ2-3	CASSPRTEGYVSTDTQYF	TGTGCCAGCAGCCCTCGAACTGAGGGATATGTAAGCACAGATACGCAGTATTTT
TRBV28	-	-	TRBJ2-1	CASSLSPRDYNEQFF	TGTGCCAGCAGTCTTAGCCCTAGAGATTACAATGAGCAGTTCTTC
TRBV7-6	-	TRBD1	TRBJ2-7	CASSLPGQGTEQYF	TGTGCCAGCAGCCTCCCGGGACAGGGTACCGAGCAGTACTTC
TRBV27	once	-	TRBJ1-5	CASSLKAAVRPQHF	TGTGCCAGCAGTTTAAAGGCCGCCGTTCGGCCCCAGCATTTT
TRBV29-1	-	-	TRBJ2-4	CSVYGLRTKNIQYF	TGCAGCGTTTACGGACTGAGAACCAAAAACATTCAGTACTTC
TRBV3-1	once	-	TRBJ2-7	CASSKWGYEQYF	TGTGCCAGCAGCAAATGGGGGTACGAGCAGTACTTC
TRBV29-1	-	-	TRBJ2-7	CSVDPGINEQYF	TGCAGCGTTGACCCAGGGATAAACGAGCAGTACTTC
TRBV23-1	-	-	TRBJ1-5	CASSPGAGFRSNQPQHF	TGCGCCAGCAGTCCGGGAGCGGGGTTTAGGAGCAATCAGCCCCAGCATTTT
TRBV12-3/TRBV12-4	-	-	TRBJ2-5	CATSAQLEETQYF	TGTGCCACCAGCGCCCAACTCGAAGAGACCCAGTACTTC
TRBV27	-	-	TRBJ2-2	CASSFEDTGELFF	TGTGCCAGCAGTTTTGAGGACACCGGGGAGCTGTTTTTT
TRBV9	-	-	TRBJ2-7	CASSEGGLSWDEQYF	TGTGCCAGCAGCGAGGGGGGCCTTAGTTGGGACGAGCAGTACTTC
TRBV28	-	-	TRBJ2-7	CASSLQVDYEQYF	TGTGCCAGCAGTTTACAGGTGGACTACGAGCAGTACTTC
TRBV5-1	-	-	TRBJ2-7	CASMTNQGHEQYF	TGCGCCAGCATGACTAACCAGGGGCACGAGCAGTACTTC
TRBV3-1	-	-	TRBJ1-2	CASSQVVISRGLGGYTF	TGTGCCAGCAGCCAAGTAGTAATTAGTCGGGGGCTAGGAGGCTACACCTTC
TRBV5-4	-	-	TRBJ2-5	CASSLYRPQETQYF	TGTGCCAGCAGCTTGTACAGGCCCCAAGAGACCCAGTACTTC
TRBV4-2	-	-	TRBJ2-1	CASSQGIASNEQFF	TGTGCCAGCAGCCAAGGAATAGCTAGCAATGAGCAGTTCTTC
TRBV2	-	TRBD2	TRBJ2-2	CASSDEGTSGWANTGELFF	TGTGCCAGCAGTGATGAGGGGACTAGCGGTTGGGCCAACACCGGGGAGCTGTTTTTT
TRBV6-6	-	-	TRBJ2-3	CASSYRSTNTDTQYF	TGTGCCAGCAGTTACCGCTCGACTAACACAGATACGCAGTATTTT
TRBV10-1	-	-	TRBJ2-3	CASSVSTRTGDTQYF	TGCGCCAGCAGTGTATCGACTAGGACCGGCGATACGCAGTATTTT
TRBV25-1	-	-	TRBJ2-2	CASRQGGELFF	TGTGCCAGCAGACAAGGCGGGGAGCTGTTTTTT
TRBV13	-	TRBD1	TRBJ2-5	CASAQVTGRETQYF	TGTGCCAGCGCCCAAGTGACAGGGAGAGAGACCCAGTACTTC
TRBV4-1	-	-	TRBJ1-5	CASSQTWDSNQPQHF	TGCGCCAGCAGCCAAACGTGGGATAGCAATCAGCCCCAGCATTTT
TRBV6-5	-	-	TRBJ1-2	CASSYSIDRGRYGYTF	TGTGCCAGCAGTTACTCGATAGACAGAGGCCGCTATGGCTACACCTTC
TRBV6-1	-	TRBD1	TRBJ2-3	CASQDRPGTTDTQYF	TGTGCCAGCCAGGACAGGCCAGGGACCACAGATACGCAGTATTTT
TRBV19	-	-	TRBJ1-5	CASSISGPQGPQHF	TGTGCCAGTAGTATAAGCGGTCCGCAGGGGCCCCAGCATTTT
TRBV9	-	TRBD1	TRBJ1-2	CASSVEGGTVPGYTF	TGTGCCAGCAGCGTAGAGGGGGGGACAGTCCCTGGCTACACCTTC
TRBV15	-	TRBD2	TRBJ2-5	CATSPSGGLQETQYF	TGTGCCACCAGCCCTAGCGGGGGCCTCCAAGAGACCCAGTACTTC
TRBV6-5	-	-	TRBJ1-6	CASSYSLRLGVLNSPLHF	TGTGCCAGCAGTTACTCTCTCCGACTAGGGGTGCTTAATTCACCCCTCCACTTT
TRBV13	-	-	TRBJ2-1	CASSLAGMGISYNEQFF	TGTGCCAGCAGCTTAGCCGGCATGGGAATTTCCTACAATGAGCAGTTCTTC
TRBV9	-	-	TRBJ2-1	CASSVVGGLYNEQFF	TGTGCCAGCAGCGTAGTCGGGGGCCTCTACAATGAGCAGTTCTTC
TRBV13	-	-	TRBJ1-3	CASSPRGGAVGNTIYF	TGTGCCAGCAGCCCCCGTGGGGGGGCGGTTGGAAACACCATATATTTT
TRBV15	-	-	TRBJ2-2	CATSRVRENTGELFF	TGTGCCACCAGCAGAGTTAGGGAGAACACCGGGGAGCTGTTTTTT
TRBV7-9	-	-	TRBJ1-1	CASSLGGEAEAFF	TGTGCCAGCAGCTTAGGGGGTGAGGCTGAAGCTTTCTTT
TRBV19	few	-	TRBJ1-2	CASSWGQGYGYTF	TGTGCCAGTAGTTGGGGGCAAGGCTATGGCTACACCTTC
TRBV4-1	-	TRBD2	TRBJ2-5	CASSQAGGKTQYF	TGCGCCAGCAGCCAAGCGGGGGGGAAGACCCAGTACTTC
TRBV5-1	-	-	TRBJ1-2	CASSPPYEGGHGYTF	TGCGCCAGCAGCCCCCCCTATGAGGGTGGGCATGGCTACACCTTC
TRBV18	-	-	TRBJ2-3	CASSPWDSTDTQYF	TGTGCCAGCTCACCCTGGGACTCCACAGATACGCAGTATTTT